Listed here are 18 T cell receptor beta chains from one sample, sequenced in a study of EBV T-cell therapy then PD-1 blockade in nasopharyngeal carcinoma. Antigens for these TCRs are unknown. Some clones are missing from TCRdb's copy, which holds only in-frame ones; the method was immunoSEQ multiplex PCR. The table records 11,000 to 15,000 clones, less than 90% of them present only once. Treatment: AdE1-LMPpoly-expanded autologous EBV-specific T-cell therapy followed by anti-PD-1 nivolumab. The sample consisted of CD8+ T cells from blood, taken at approximately day 100 from a patient whose treatment included autologous EBV-specific T cells and nivolumab. All receptors come from a man aged 35-49 years with nasopharyngeal carcinoma.

The chain couples TRBV30 to TRBJ1-2; a possible D gene is TRBD1 (5 bases). V was cut by 8 bases and J by 4 bases, with 23 bases left in between. The CDR3 extends over 15 amino acids. Germline CDR1 is GTSNPN and CDR2 is SVGIG (reference sequence). The CDR3 sequence is CAQSVGEAGPYGYTF. CDR3 nucleotide sequence: TGTGCCCAAAGTGTAGGGGAAGCTGGACCCTATGGCTACACCTTC.

V is TRBV9 and J is TRBJ2-7, with 7 bases aligning to TRBD2. V shed 0 bases, J shed 12 bases, and the junction held 3 bases outside the gene matches. Germline V gene data show CDR1 as SGDLS and CDR2 as YYNGEE. The CDR3 has 11 residues. The CDR3 here is CASSVERGGYF. DNA for the CDR3: TGTGCCAGCAGCGTAGAGCGGGGAGGGTACTTC.

This clone was counted a single time. The V gene is TRBV9, the J gene TRBJ2-1, with unresolved D. V was pared by 0 bases and J by 8 bases, with 15 bases between. The CDR3 is 15 residues long. CDR1 is SGDLS, CDR2 YYNGEE, per germline. CDR3 bases: TGTGCCAGCAGCGTAGATCATTTTTGGAGCGATGAGCAGTTCTTC. Protein sequence: CASSVDHFWSDEQFF.

The rearrangement joins TRBV9 to TRBJ2-5; D perhaps matches TRBD1 (6 bases). There are 13 residues in the CDR3. Germline V lookup: CDR1 SGDLS, CDR2 YYNGEE. Trimming left V 3 bases short and J 4 bases short, with 10 bases between. The CDR3 DNA is TGTGCCAGCAGCGAACAGGGCGGAGAGACCCAGTACTTC. The encoded protein is CASSEQGGETQYF.

The chain combines TRBV7-2 with TRBJ1-6, with D possibly matching TRBD1 (6 bases). The V end lost 3 bases, the J end lost 9 bases, and 12 bases lay between the germline ends. This CDR3 comprises 14 residues. Germline-derived CDR1 and CDR2 are SGHTA and FQGNSA. The CDR3 loop is CASSLGHGSSPLHF. CDR3 bases: TGTGCCAGCAGCTTGGGACATGGCAGTTCACCCCTCCACTTT.

The genes are TRBV12-3 or TRBV12-4 and TRBJ2-1; D is unclear. Trimming removed 3 bases at V and 5 bases at J, with 8 bases between. The CDR3 loop spans 13 amino acids. The CDR3 DNA reads as TGTGCCAGCAGTTTCGTTCTTAACAATGAGCAGTTCTTC. This codes for CASSFVLNNEQFF.

V usage is TRBV28 and J usage is TRBJ2-7, with no clear D. V shed 5 bases and J shed 3 bases, with 14 bases lying between them. The germline V gene encodes CDR1 MDHEN and CDR2 SYDVKM. The CDR3 extends over 14 amino acids. As DNA, the CDR3 is TGTGCCAGCAGTACCATAGACGAGCTCTACGAGCAGTACTTC. It specifies CASSTIDELYEQYF.

The chain combines TRBV27 with TRBJ2-3; D is possibly TRBD1 or TRBD2 (5 bases each). The CDR3 runs 14 residues. Between the trimmed V and J ends, which lost 2 bases and 6 bases, there was a span of 12 bases. Germline V CDR1 and CDR2: MNHEY, SMNVEV (reference sequence). CDR3 in DNA: TGTGCCAGCAGTTTAGTAGGGACGGGGGATACGCAGTATTTT. Amino acid sequence: CASSLVGTGDTQYF.

There are a few counts of this clone. This rearrangement joins TRBV4-2 to TRBJ1-1; D gene ambiguous. The CDR3 spans 15 residues. CDR1 is LGHNA and CDR2 is YNFKEQ in the germline V gene. Trimming took off 0 bases at V and 1 base at J, with 9 bases between the two ends. This CDR3 is CASSQDGVSNTEAFF. CDR3 coding DNA: TGTGCCAGCAGCCAAGATGGGGTTTCGAACACTGAAGCTTTCTTT.

This chain connects TRBV11-3 to TRBJ2-1; D is undetermined. The CDR3 contains 13 residues. Deletions cut 2 bases from V and 7 bases from J, with 9 bases between. Per germline, CDR1 SGHNT and CDR2 YENEEA. CDR3 amino acids: CASSLFGRNEQFF. In nucleotides, the CDR3 is TGTGCCAGCAGCTTATTCGGAAGAAATGAGCAGTTCTTC. The variable domain in full, with the rest retrieved from reference TRBV11-3 and TRBJ2-1, is EAGVVQSPRYKIIEKKQPVAFWCNPISGHNTLYWYLQNLGQGPELLIRYENEEAVDDSQLPKDRFSAERLKGVDSTLKIQPAELGDSAVYLCASSLFGRNEQFFGPGTRLTVL.

J is TRBJ2-7 and V is TRBV4-1, with 8 bases that match TRBD1. Losses at the gene ends were 1 base for V and 5 bases for J; bases not matched to a gene: 7. CDR3 length equals 15 residues. Germline V gene data show CDR1 as MGHRA and CDR2 as YSYEKL. In nucleotides, the CDR3 is TGCGCCAGCAGCCAAGTCCAGGGGGCGAAGAACGAGCAGTACTTC. Translated, it gives CASSQVQGAKNEQYF.

This clone qualifies as medium-sized. This chain uses TRBV30 with TRBJ2-2; D may correspond to TRBD1 or TRBD2 (5 bases each). V was trimmed by 4 bases and J by 5 bases, leaving 14 bases between them. This CDR3 has 14 residues. The germline V gene encodes CDR1 GTSNPN and CDR2 SVGIG (reference sequence). CDR3 region: CAWKGQGETGELFF. The CDR3, as DNA: TGTGCCTGGAAGGGGCAAGGGGAGACCGGGGAGCTGTTTTTT.

The genes are TRBV6-5 and TRBJ1-5; D possibly corresponds to TRBD1 (5 bases). Trimming took off 5 bases at V and 6 bases at J, with 11 bases between the two ends. Germline values: CDR1 MNHEY, CDR2 SVGAGI. The CDR3 contains 13 residues. CDR3 amino acids: CASSTTGFQPQHF. CDR3 DNA sequence: TGTGCCAGCAGTACTACAGGTTTTCAGCCCCAGCATTTT.

V and J are TRBV27 and TRBJ2-7, with TRBD2 as a possible D gene (6 bases). V lost 3 bases, J lost 3 bases, and 9 bases lay in between. From germline, CDR1 is MNHEY and CDR2 SMNVEV (reference sequence). This CDR3 contains 13 residues. The CDR3 is CASSFRDFYEQYF. CDR3 DNA: TGTGCCAGCAGTTTCAGGGACTTCTACGAGCAGTACTTC.

The genes are TRBV11-2 and TRBJ2-5; TRBD1 matches at 9 bases. The CDR3 covers 16 residues. V lost 5 bases, J lost 2 bases, and 9 bases stayed unmatched. Looked up from germline, CDR1 is SGHAT and CDR2 is FQNNGV. CDR3 loop: CASSAWDREEQETQYF. CDR3 DNA: TGTGCCAGCAGCGCGTGGGACAGGGAGGAGCAAGAGACCCAGTACTTC.

The V call is TRBV4-1, the J call TRBJ2-3; D not resolved. The CDR3 sequence is 15 residues long. Germline V gene data show CDR1 as MGHRA and CDR2 as YSYEKL. V shed 1 base and J shed 0 bases, with 8 bases lying between them. The CDR3 loop reads CASSQGAPSTDTQYF. DNA for the CDR3: TGCGCCAGCAGCCAAGGGGCCCCTAGCACAGATACGCAGTATTTT.

The chain combines TRBV6-2 or TRBV6-3 with TRBJ2-7; no firm D call. V shed 4 bases and J shed 4 bases, with 8 bases lying between them. The germline V gene has CDR1 MNHEY and CDR2 SVGEGT. CDR3 length: 12 residues. The chain's CDR3 is CASSSHYYEQYF. The DNA of the CDR3 is TGTGCCAGCAGTTCCCATTATTACGAGCAGTACTTC.

The chain combines TRBV5-1 with TRBJ1-1; no clear D. V dropped 3 bases and J dropped 1 base, with 13 bases sitting between them. The CDR3 runs 15 residues. Per germline, CDR1 SGHRS and CDR2 YFSETQ. In nucleotides, the CDR3 is TGCGCCAGCAGCTCCCAAAGAGTTTCGAACACTGAAGCTTTCTTT. Translated: CASSSQRVSNTEAFF.